Included here is one T cell receptor (beta chain) sequence, with context. Clones were read by immunoSEQ multiplex PCR, and TCRdb kept only the in-frame ones, dropping some. The sample carries roughly 200,000 clones, about three quarters recorded once. The source of the sample is a study of cytotoxic CD8 clonotypes in ibrutinib-treated CLL. Trimming took off 2 bases at V and 5 bases at J, with 12 bases between the two ends. CDR1 is PRHDT and CDR2 is FYEKMQ in the germline V gene (reference sequence). The CDR3 extends over 14 amino acids. The material sequenced was PBMCs, taken after 12 months of ibrutinib treatment. V is TRBV13 and J is TRBJ2-5; D is perhaps TRBD1 (5 bases). The TCR sequence derives from a human donor with chronic lymphocytic leukemia. For the CDR3, the DNA is TGTGCCAGCAGCTTAAACGGAAAGGGGGAGACCCAGTACTTC. Protein sequence: CASSLNGKGETQYF. The full variable domain, its missing parts supplied by reference TRBV13 and TRBJ2-5, is AAGVIQSPRHLIKEKRETATLKCYPIPRHDTVYWYQQGPGQDPQFLISFYEKMQSDKGSIPDRFSAQQFSDYHSELNMSSLELGDSALYFCASSLNGKGETQYFGPGTRLLVL.